The 17 T cell receptor beta chains in this list originate from one sample, sequenced in a study of OX40 agonist ivuxolimab in advanced cancers. To prepare the library, the immunoSEQ multiplex PCR assay was applied. What TCRdb holds here is the immuneACCESS table cut down to in-frame rearrangements. Part of the clones is not present; checked against another copy, under half of the missing clones reflect an unresolved V gene, and the others are unexplained. In this sample the table shows 77,000 or so clones, 81% of which occur a single time. The top ten clones comprise less than 5.5% of the sample. The sample was CD4+ or CD8+ T cells sorted from blood, taken in a trial of the OX40 agonist ivuxolimab. These receptors all stem from an adult with an advanced solid tumor such as melanoma, head and neck, liver or kidney cancer.

The CDR3 nucleotides read TGTGCCAGCAGTTACGGTGCAGTCAACTATGGCTACACCTTC. Translated: CASSYGAVNYGYTF. J is TRBJ1-2 and V is TRBV6-5; no definite D call. Per the germline V gene, CDR1 is MNHEY and CDR2 is SVGAGI. The CDR3 totals 14 residues. Deletions cut 2 bases from V and 2 bases from J, with 9 bases between.

This clone came up a few times. The chain has TRBV7-9 and TRBJ1-5, with D unclear. V lost 4 bases to trimming and J lost 6 bases, with 16 bases between them. CDR1 and CDR2 from the germline V gene are SEHNR and FQNEAQ (reference sequence). CDR3 length: 15 residues. The CDR3 DNA reads as TGTGCCAGCAGCTCCACGAGTGCGGGAGTTCAGCCCCAGCATTTT. Translation: CASSSTSAGVQPQHF.

The DNA of the CDR3 is TGTGCCAGCAGTCTTCTAGGGGGGGGCGGAAACACCATATATTTT. As protein: CASSLLGGGGNTIYF. The V call is TRBV6-5, the J call TRBJ1-3, with D maybe TRBD1 (6 bases). V was pared by 5 bases and J by 4 bases, with 15 bases between. The CDR3 length is 15 residues. Germline loops: CDR1 MNHEY, CDR2 SVGAGI.

V usage is TRBV15 and J usage is TRBJ1-2; maybe TRBD1 (6 bases). This CDR3 has 14 amino acids. V dropped 5 bases and J dropped 4 bases, with 14 bases sitting between them. CDR1 and CDR2 from the germline V gene are LNHNV and YYDKDF (reference sequence). CDR3 in amino acids: CATSSDSGFYGYTF. CDR3 bases: TGTGCCACCAGCTCGGACAGTGGGTTCTATGGCTACACCTTC.

The rearrangement links TRBV4-2 to TRBJ2-3; D gene uncertain. The V gene lost 0 bases and the J gene lost 2 bases, with 9 bases spanning the gap. Germline CDR1 is LGHNA and CDR2 is YNFKEQ. The length of the CDR3 is 15 residues. The CDR3 sequence is CASSQDRSPTDTQYF. The CDR3 DNA reads TGTGCCAGCAGCCAAGATAGATCTCCCACAGATACGCAGTATTTT.

In its sample, this clone was seen once. The chain couples TRBV7-9 to TRBJ1-2, with TRBD1 identical over 7 bases. CDR3 size: 14 residues. Looked up from germline, CDR1 is SEHNR and CDR2 is FQNEAQ (reference sequence). Trimming cost V 5 bases and J 3 bases; bases outside gene matches: 6. The CDR3 DNA reads TGTGCCAGCAGCCCACAGGGGCCGTACTATGGCTACACCTTC. Translating gives CASSPQGPYYGYTF.

This clone appeared a few times. This sequence joins TRBV19 and TRBJ2-5; maybe TRBD2 (5 bases). The germline gives CDR1 LNHDA, CDR2 SQIVND (reference sequence). The CDR3 consists of 15 residues. V lost 1 base to trimming and J lost 1 base, with 10 bases between them. The CDR3 DNA is TGTGCCAGTAGTATAGGGACTGGACTCCAAGAGACCCAGTACTTC. It specifies CASSIGTGLQETQYF. The full variable domain, in which reference TRBV19 and TRBJ2-5 provide the parts outside the CDR3, is DGGITQSPKYLFRKEGQNVTLSCEQNLNHDAMYWYRQDPGQGLRLIYYSQIVNDFQKGDIAEGYSVSREKKESFPLTVTSAQKNPTAFYLCASSIGTGLQETQYFGPGTRLLVL.

The genes are TRBV6-1 and TRBJ2-7; D is ambiguous. There are 14 residues in the CDR3. Trimming took off 8 bases at V and 0 bases at J, with 14 bases between the two ends. CDR1 is MNHNS, CDR2 SASEGT, per germline. Here the CDR3 DNA reads TGTGCCAGCTCGGCGGACCCGAGCTCCTACGAGCAGTACTTC. Encoded protein: CASSADPSSYEQYF.

The sample holds a few counts of this clone. The gene calls are TRBV5-4 and TRBJ1-3; D uncertain. The length of the CDR3 is 11 residues. The V gene lost 3 bases and the J gene lost 7 bases, with 5 bases spanning the gap. CDR1 is SGHNT and CDR2 is YYREEE in the germline V gene (reference sequence). The CDR3 region has the DNA TGTGCCAGCAGCTACCTGAACACCATATATTTT. Protein sequence: CASSYLNTIYF.

The rearrangement links TRBV7-3 to TRBJ1-2; tentative D call: TRBD1 (6 bases). V was trimmed by 6 bases and J by 6 bases, leaving 20 bases between them. This CDR3 has 15 amino acids. Germline CDR1 reads SGHTA; CDR2 reads FQGTGA. CDR3 coding DNA: TGTGCCAGCAGTATTATATTCGGGGGCGGGCATGGCTACACCTTC. Its translation is CASSIIFGGGHGYTF.

This chain links TRBV7-2 with TRBJ1-5; a weak D match, TRBD1 (5 bases). Between the trimmed V and J ends, which lost 1 base and 4 bases, there was a span of 11 bases. The CDR3 sequence is 15 residues long. CDR1 and CDR2 from the germline V gene are SGHTA and FQGNSA. The CDR3 sequence: CASSLEPGLNQPQHF. The CDR3 nucleotides read TGTGCCAGCAGCTTAGAACCAGGGCTTAATCAGCCCCAGCATTTT. The full variable domain, rest sourced from reference TRBV7-2 and TRBJ1-5, is GAGVSQSPSNKVTEKGKDVELRCDPISGHTALYWYRQSLGQGLEFLIYFQGNSAPDKSGLPSDRFSAERTGGSVSTLTIQRTQQEDSAVYLCASSLEPGLNQPQHFGDGTRLSIL.

J is TRBJ2-1 and V is TRBV11-2; TRBD2 might be the D (7 bases). The germline V gene encodes CDR1 SGHAT and CDR2 FQNNGV. This CDR3 is 16 amino acids long. Trimming took 5 bases from V and 10 from J, leaving 24 bases between them. CDR3 sequence: CASSPPWGGPFYEQFF. CDR3 sequence (DNA): TGTGCCAGCAGCCCCCCATGGGGGGGGCCCTTCTACGAGCAGTTCTTC.

The rearrangement joins TRBV6-5 to TRBJ1-1; TRBD1 matches 7 bases. The CDR3 runs to 14 residues. Per germline, CDR1 MNHEY and CDR2 SVGAGI. V trimming: 5 bases; J trimming: 5 bases; junction bases outside the gene matches: 8. CDR3 DNA sequence: TGTGCCAGCAGTGGCCGGGACAGTGGTACTGAAGCTTTCTTT. Translating it yields CASSGRDSGTEAFF.

This clone was detected only a few times. The chain combines TRBV18 with TRBJ1-2; no firm D call. The germline V gene encodes CDR1 KGHSH and CDR2 LQKENI. Trimming shortened V by 6 bases and J by 4 bases, and 12 bases separated the two germline ends. CDR3 size: 13 residues. As DNA, the CDR3 is TGTGCCAGCTCGCCTGCCCCCACCTATGGCTACACCTTC. Translating it yields CASSPAPTYGYTF.

This clone was seen more than once but under ten times. The V and J genes are TRBV7-9 and TRBJ1-2; 7 bases are a match to TRBD1. This CDR3 is built from 15 residues. V trimming: 4 bases; J trimming: 8 bases; junction bases outside the gene matches: 13. Germline CDR1 is SEHNR and CDR2 is FQNEAQ (reference sequence). The CDR3 DNA follows: TGTGCCAGCAGCTCTCCCGCGACAGGGATGAAGGGCTACACCTTC. It yields the protein CASSSPATGMKGYTF.

The chain recombines TRBV18 with TRBJ2-1; 14 bases line up with TRBD2. The germline V gene has CDR1 KGHSH and CDR2 LQKENI. The CDR3 has 20 residues. Losses at the gene ends were 1 base for V and 9 bases for J; bases not matched to a gene: 17. CDR3 sequence (DNA): TGTGCCAGCTCACCACGTTCGACTAGCGGGAGGGCCCATTGGCAGGTTGAGCAGTTCTTC. Translating it yields CASSPRSTSGRAHWQVEQFF.

This clone was counted a single time. The rearrangement links TRBV5-5 to TRBJ2-1; 7 bases map to TRBD1. V lost 4 bases and J lost 0; bases outside the gene matches: 7. Germline V lookup: CDR1 SGHKS, CDR2 YYEKEE (reference sequence). CDR3 size: 16 residues. CDR3 DNA sequence: TGTGCCAGCAGCCAGGGACAGTCGAGCTCCTACAATGAGCAGTTCTTC. Its translation is CASSQGQSSSYNEQFF.